This T cell receptor (beta chain) was sequenced for a study of cytomegalovirus exposure and HLA in healthy donors. Study information: A later analysis reported the approximately 120 validation repertoires used the same platform as the 666 first-cohort repertoires.

General study findings and limits: In the 95 to 150 validation repertoires, a later analysis found that first-cohort TCR clusters tended to co-occur.

This table comes from immunoSEQ multiplex PCR, and its TCRdb copy is limited to in-frame clones, with some not included. The sample lists 300,000 to 400,000 clones, roughly 89% occurring once. This CDR3 spans 14 amino acids. Per the germline V gene, CDR1 is MNHEY and CDR2 is SVGAGI. The V and J ends lost 6 bases and 7 bases, in that order; junction bases with no gene match: 8. On this clone itself: Its cognate antigen is unknown.

The sequence derives from a woman aged 18-29 years in good health and CMV-seronegative. This chain links TRBV6-5 with TRBJ1-5; TRBD1 agrees at 8 bases. The specimen was PBMCs. CDR3 sequence (DNA): TGTGCCAGCAGCCCGGACAGGGAAGTACAGCCCCAGCATTTT. This gives the protein CASSPDREVQPQHF.